Listed here is a single T cell receptor beta chain. The CDR3 spans 15 residues. Germline assignment: CDR1 SGHTA and CDR2 FQGNSA. V dropped 0 bases and J dropped 2 bases, with 11 bases sitting between them. This entry comes from a study of blood T cell repertoires in COVID-19. On the study more broadly: Samples taken during acute and convalescent COVID-19 were collected in the United States, Italy and Spain. T cells, B-cell-depleted T cells, or PBMCs supplied cDNA or gDNA.

Study processing details: Reference gene primer amplification gave nucleated cell count estimates. The repertoire was sequenced with immunoSEQ multiplex PCR; TCRdb's copy has only in-frame clones and lacks some. That table supplies the V and J calls and clone size; D and trimming were determined from the DNA. The sample records around 300,000 clones, under 90% being singletons. This TCR derives from a woman between 40 and 55 years old who had recovered from COVID-19. The V gene is TRBV7-2, the J gene TRBJ2-7, with a weak D call TRBD1 (5 bases). Sequenced sample: peripheral blood. The CDR3 is CASSLAEGAPYEQYF. In DNA form, the CDR3 reads TGTGCCAGCAGCTTAGCGGAAGGGGCCCCCTACGAGCAGTACTTC.